These T cell receptor beta chains were read from a single sample in a study of T cell repertoires in cytomegalovirus infection. TCRdb reprocessed the reads with MiXCR, giving one entry per CDR3 protein. The repertoire holds 250,000 to 300,000 distinct CDR3 sequences, with around 25% as singletons. The sequenced sample was PBMCs. The origin of the receptors is a human donor in good health (CMV status not recorded). Some clones in this sample may be carry-over from other donors' samples. CDR3s include the opening cysteine and the closing phenylalanine or tryptophan. A D gene is named only where the DNA matches it firmly. Where a row states a size, it is once, few, many or the class of an expanded clone; other rows omit it.

TRBD2	TRBV2	few	TRBJ2-7	CASRDVSGSYEQYF
-	TRBV20-1	few	TRBJ1-6	CSASYTGVNSPLHF
-	TRBV11-3	-	TRBJ2-5	CASFKEGETQYF
-	TRBV2	few	TRBJ1-5	CASSEGRGAGGNQPQHF
TRBD2	TRBV7-2	many	TRBJ2-3	CASSPLAGAGDTQYF
TRBD2	TRBV29-1	-	TRBJ2-7	CSVRPDGTSGNEQYF
-	TRBV6-2/TRBV6-3	-	TRBJ2-7	CASRHTGQRISYEQYF
TRBD1	TRBV28	-	TRBJ1-2	CASSFPAGGEYGYTF
-	TRBV7-2	many	TRBJ1-5	CASSLVSSNQPQHF
-	TRBV20-1	-	TRBJ2-7	CSAPPGTSYRVEQYF
TRBD1	TRBV28	-	TRBJ1-1	CASVETGEMNTEAFF
TRBD2	TRBV7-2	many	TRBJ2-3	CASSLAGYTDTQYF
TRBD2	TRBV5-1	-	TRBJ2-1	CASRLTSGGTYNEQFF
-	TRBV7-2	many	TRBJ2-3	CASSSSSTDTQYF
-	TRBV6-2/TRBV6-3	few	TRBJ1-5	CASSYAGHLGSNQPQHF
-	TRBV7-9	-	TRBJ2-1	CASSLGGVQDEQFF
-	TRBV7-3	-	TRBJ2-1	CASSLTLDSYNEQFF
-	TRBV19	-	TRBJ1-1	CASSTTPSEAFF
-	TRBV5-1	few	TRBJ1-3	CASSLDGVGNTIYF
TRBD2	TRBV29-1	few	TRBJ2-1	CSGGTSGTGEQFF
-	TRBV7-9	many	TRBJ1-2	CASSLRGTSSGYTF
-	TRBV7-6	few	TRBJ1-1	CASSLVGAGNTEAFF
-	TRBV28	few	TRBJ2-7	CASSFFNYEQYF
-	TRBV19	-	TRBJ1-5	CASRGHEQGGVNQPQHF
-	TRBV6-5	few	TRBJ1-1	CASSYRQPNTEAFF
TRBD2	TRBV2	-	TRBJ2-1	CASLGLANEQFF
TRBD1	TRBV28	many	TRBJ2-7	CASSAFSMGQLMGEQYF
-	TRBV29-1	-	TRBJ1-2	CSVEKGGWDGYTF
TRBD2	TRBV4-3	many	TRBJ2-2	CASSQRPSGRAVGELFF
TRBD1	TRBV11-2	few	TRBJ1-6	CASSSTGFKGSPLHF
-	TRBV9	-	TRBJ1-4	CASSEEGVNEKLFF
-	TRBV19	-	TRBJ1-5	CASTMGENQPQHF
TRBD2	TRBV2	-	TRBJ2-7	CAASGGPYEQYF
TRBD1	TRBV2	few	TRBJ1-4	CASREQGRTNEKLFF